The rows below give T cell receptor beta chains drawn from one sample of a study of blood T cells in healthy people across ages. From the 5' RACE reads, TCRdb called clonotypes with MiXCR, one entry per CDR3 protein. Among some 940,000 distinct CDR3 sequences, 25% to 35% were seen once, and the ten largest hold about a tenth. These records were also assigned to another study, of T cells of mothers and their children.

Sequenced: blood. The source is a woman aged 40 to 50 in good health. CDR3s include the opening cysteine and the closing phenylalanine or tryptophan. A D gene is named only where the DNA matches it firmly. The size of a clone is reported for some rows only, either as once, few or many, or as a class for expanded clones.

TRBJ2-6,NA,NA,TRBV5-1,TGCGCCAGCAGCTTGGACGGCGCCCCTGGGGCCAACGTCCTGACTTTC,CASSLDGAPGANVLTF
TRBJ2-5,few,NA,TRBV6-5,TGTGCCAGCAGGGGCCGGGACAAACAAGAGACCCAGTACTTC,CASRGRDKQETQYF
TRBJ2-7,NA,NA,TRBV7-9,TGTGCCAGCAGTCCCGGGACATCGAACGAGCAGTACTTC,CASSPGTSNEQYF
TRBJ2-5,many,TRBD2,TRBV7-2,TGTGCCAGCAGCCAGAGCGGGAGAGAGACCCAGTACTTC,CASSQSGRETQYF
TRBJ1-2,few,NA,TRBV7-8,TGTGCCAGCGGCTCCTCCGGGGGCTACACCTTC,CASGSSGGYTF
TRBJ2-7,NA,TRBD2,TRBV5-1,TGCGCCAGCAGCTCGAAAACTAGCGGGAAAGGCTCCTACGAGCAGTACTTC,CASSSKTSGKGSYEQYF
TRBJ2-7,few,TRBD1,TRBV5-1,TGCGCCAGCAGCTTCCGGGACAGCAGCTCCTACGAGCAGTACTTC,CASSFRDSSSYEQYF
TRBJ1-2,NA,NA,TRBV24-1,TGTGCCACCTCCGGGAGGACGGAGACCTATGGCTACACCTTC,CATSGRTETYGYTF
TRBJ1-2,few,TRBD1,TRBV29-1,TGCAGCGCTCAAGGACAGGGAACGGGCGGCTACACCTTC,CSAQGQGTGGYTF
TRBJ2-7,many,NA,TRBV12-3/TRBV12-4,TGTGCCAGCAGTTTAGTGGGACGGCAGTACTTC,CASSLVGRQYF